The entry that follows covers one T cell receptor beta chain sequence. Its antigen is not known. V lost 0 bases, J lost 6 bases, and 7 bases lay in between. Per the germline V gene, CDR1 is SGHDT and CDR2 is YYEEEE. This CDR3 comprises 13 residues. To make TCR beta libraries, researchers used iRepertoire HTBI primers and Arm-PCR of CDR3 regions. TCRdb analysed the multiplex PCR reads with MiXCR anew, one entry per CDR3 protein. This table holds 500,000 to 800,000 distinct CDR3 sequences, around 32% found once. Time point defined: persistent/refractory GD, antithyroid drugs over 5 years with positive TRAb. The TCR library used RNA extracted from PBMCs. The sample comes from a study of regulatory T cells in long-lasting Graves disease. Across the whole study: More than 5 years of antithyroid drugs with positive TSH receptor antibodies defined persistent Graves' disease. Study results and limitations: TRBV28, TRBJ1-2 and TRBJ2-5 were segments that persistent disease favored.

The chain links TRBV5-6 to TRBJ1-3; no reliable D call. This TCR was recovered from a female donor with Graves disease. The sequences come from peripheral blood mononuclear cells (PBMCs), collected when the disease was refractory, from a patient treated with antithyroid drugs. CDR3 loop: CASSLGPLNTIYF. The CDR3 DNA reads TGTGCCAGCAGCTTGGGTCCATTAAACACCATATATTTT.